This T cell receptor (beta chain) was identified during a study of cytomegalovirus exposure and HLA in healthy donors (dated by TCRdb to 2017 to 2019). Study-wide context: According to an earlier analysis of a few hundred of the donors, about 179 million T cells yielded approximately 120 million unique TCR beta sequences and 276 Gb of sequence data. Approximately 300 gigabases of sequencing data and around 88 million unique TCR sequences made up an early release that covered 500 to 650 HLA-typed donors. Of the approximately 400 genotyped donors, roughly 85% fell in the genetic ancestry cluster associated with self-reported Caucasian donors. The aim of the study was to test whether cataloging public T cell receptors could identify signatures of past pathogen exposure. The study profiled the T cell repertoires of 500 to 800 subjects by immunosequencing and related them to cytomegalovirus serostatus. In addition to the first cohort of around 670 subjects, a separate validation cohort of 120 different subjects was used. The study combined high-throughput TCR immunosequencing, statistical association of individual TCRs with disease status, and machine learning to predict cytomegalovirus infection status. A later analysis re-analyzed previously published TCR beta repertoires from roughly 630 donors and added high-resolution HLA genotyping to study TCR occurrence patterns. Rather than drawing on any new phenotypic data, the later analysis identified candidate immune exposures from TCR beta sequences and the way those sequences occurred across donors. In an earlier analysis of several hundred of the donors, high-throughput TCR beta sequencing was used to judge whether each TCR beta V gene segment behaved as functional or pseudogenic. Donor age, sex, ethnicity and CMV serostatus were compiled together with the repertoire data. A later genetic analysis used genome-wide SNP genotypes for about three fifths of the 666 donors, treating that subset as a discovery cohort. Every repertoire in the discovery cohort had been generated on one and the same sequencing platform. Both class I and class II loci were covered by HLA typing, at four-digit resolution. Typing coverage varied by locus: roughly 620-630 donors for A, B, C, DRB1 and DQB1; more than 500 for DQA1; around 570 for DPA1; 450 to 480 for DPB1. Several DR-DQ haplotypes were handled as single units for association and clustering, since linkage in the cohort was strong. Among almost 400 genotyped donors of the cohort, an average of about 240,000 unique TCR beta nucleotide sequences were sequenced per donor, roughly 20% of them non-productive. The study at large found these results: The study gave a list of under 200 TCR beta chains associated with cytomegalovirus. In a later analysis, 16,951 TCR beta sequences were associated with specific HLA alleles at a false discovery rate of 0.05. It was suggested by the authors that the approach could potentially be generalized to other disease states and immunological phenotypes. Correlated functional status among segregating V segments might be attributable to linkage disequilibrium, but an unknown experimental factor could not be ruled out. Cytomegalovirus status was reported to be diagnosed by the classifier with high specificity and sensitivity in both the original and validation cohorts. A further reported finding was that TCR beta sequences accurately predicted the HLA-A and HLA-B alleles for most subjects in the first cohort. A group of highly shared sequence variants was considered likely to be a technical artifact of the sequencing pipeline. Assigning TCR associations to individual alleles was difficult when HLA alleles, especially DR and DQ, strongly co-occurred. A few of the identified cytomegalovirus-associated TCR beta chains were confirmed in vitro to be specific for cytomegalovirus antigens. A later analysis reported that several top co-occurrence clusters appeared linked to parvovirus B19, influenza, CMV and Epstein-Barr virus. Most TCR sequences were observed very rarely across donors, whereas some public TCRs were present in many individuals. According to a later genetic analysis, donors in an Asian-associated ancestry cluster had fewer N-insertions in productive TCRs than the approximately 630-donor mean. Some IMGT-functional V segments, including TRBV6-2 and TRBV6-3, could not be told apart with the 87-base-pair reads, so those segments were excluded. Because HLA typing was missing for some donors at each locus, association tests included only the typed subset. An earlier analysis of approximately 590 of the donors showed that most TCR beta V segments appeared in productive rearrangements either about 87% or about 30% of the time, which broadly matched IMGT annotations. An association between a missense DCLRE1C variant and V-gene and J-gene trimming of TCR beta chains was found in a later genetic analysis and replicated in an independent cohort. According to a later analysis, most CMV-associated TCR beta chains appeared to be HLA-restricted, and the HLA associations seemed to be driven largely by CMV exposure. In a later analysis, the rate of TCR association differed among HLA loci, with DRB1 alleles having the most associated TCRs and HLA-C alleles having the fewest. Because counts were too low, roughly 18 rarely observed V segments, including chromosome 9 orphons, were left out of the earlier analysis of over 550 of the donors. Sequencing depth was assumed to be roughly uniform across donors in the presence/absence analyses, though that assumption may not hold. Immune exposure information for the cohort was limited to CMV serostatus. In this cohort, only TCR beta chains were sequenced, and detectable features were limited by the absence of alpha or paired-chain data. A later analysis found that HLA-associated TCR beta chains were more clonally expanded and had lower generation probabilities than equally common non-associated chains.

Library preparation employed the immunoSEQ multiplex PCR assay. A mixture of 60 forward primers for TCR Vbeta segments and 13 reverse primers for TCR Jbeta segments was used in the multiplex PCR. A multiplex PCR assay on genomic DNA amplified the CDR3 region of rearranged TCR beta genes. The amplified TCR beta libraries were sequenced on the Illumina HiSeq System as 87-base-pair reads. The study's own analysis went as follows. A later analysis tallied 75 million to 95 million unique TCR beta chains across the 666 repertoires, and approximately 12 million of those chains were shared by two or more donors. To remove PCR and sequencing errors, raw reads were error-corrected and collapsed into unique sequences using a nearest-neighbor algorithm that merged closely related sequences. V, D and J gene segments were assigned by aligning CDR3 sequences to IMGT reference sequences. Each retained sequence needed at least a six-nucleotide match to both a V gene segment and a J gene segment. Rearrangements were called productive when the CDR3 lacked stop codons and stayed in frame with V and J; all others were non-productive. Following IMGT convention, CDR3 was defined as the stretch from the second conserved V-encoded cysteine up to the conserved J-encoded phenylalanine. Sequences without an unambiguous match to a single V gene segment were excluded from the earlier analysis of about 630 of the donors. In an earlier analysis of some 590 of the donors, a V segment was called functional when productive rearrangements were above 56.7%, and segregating when the standard deviation between donors exceeded 5%. A statistical classification framework was built for diagnosing cytomegalovirus status from the catalog of TCR beta chain sequences. In a later analysis, TCR nucleotide sequences were compared against IMGT/GENE-DB human TR gene sequences so that V and J genes could be assigned. A later analysis assigned CDR3 sequences and most-parsimonious VDJ recombination scenarios with the TCRdist pipeline. In a later analysis, each TCR beta chain was defined by its CDR3 amino acid sequence together with its V-gene family, and reads without a unique V-gene family were excluded. A later analysis removed 450 to 600 highly shared, low-generation-probability nucleotide sequences to deal with suspected cross-contamination and a sequencing artifact. For each public chain, a later analysis derived a clonal expansion index from normalized ranks of inferred template counts within each repertoire. In a later analysis, generation probabilities were computed using a VDJ recombination model fitted to out-of-frame rearrangements, and the results were checked against IGoR. In a later analysis, hypergeometric tests were used to score TCR-TCR, TCR-HLA and TCR-CMV co-occurrence, with a repertoire-size bias correction applied to TCR pairs. A later analysis estimated false discovery rates by permuting HLA or CMV assignments 20 times. In a later analysis, co-occurring TCRs were grouped with DBSCAN, and TCRdist sequence similarity was added when clustering was performed within HLA-allele-positive subsets. Co-occurrence clustering excluded repertoires with fewer than 30,000 or more than 120,000 public chains, plus five with anomalous nucleotide sharing. Entries here come from immuneACCESS through TCRdb and include only in-frame sequences with V and J called. Some clones fail to appear in such tables; in the studies checked, an unresolved V gene covers under half of the shortfall, and the cause of the remainder is unknown. V and J calls and clone size come straight from that table; D and trimming were deduced from the DNA. The sample table records 85,000 to 120,000 clones; about 76% of these occur just once. In total, the top ten clones hold around 6.4% of the sample.

In total, 500 to 700 healthy bone marrow donors made up the cohort. Cohort members were all nominally healthy when sampled, although unrecorded immune exposures were likely present. The donor tested CMV seropositive, placing the donor among the roughly 300 seropositive members of the cohort. Each donor provided a peripheral blood sample, and peripheral blood mononuclear cells were used for TCR beta sequencing. Genomic DNA was extracted from the blood cell samples with the Qiagen DNeasy Blood Extraction Kit. This clone was recorded once. No cognate antigen has been identified for it. Nothing much larger sits one base from this clone, and base qualities are not available. The CDR3 runs 15 amino acids, cysteine and phenylalanine included. CDR3 DNA only is kept here, 45 bases in frame from base 1. A distance of 20 bases separates the germline ends of V and J, which lose 8 bases and 7 bases respectively. CDR1 and CDR2 were assigned from the germline V gene (reference sequence) as MNHEY and SMNVEV.

Recombination connected TRBV27 to TRBJ2-2, with TRBD2 as a weak D call on 5 bases. Material: PBMCs. This receptor was obtained from a woman aged 45-65 years in good health and CMV-seropositive. The DNA sequence is TGTGCCAGCCTTCGAGAGGGCCGGGGTGGCGGGGAGCTGTTTTTT. Translated, it gives CASLREGRGGGELFF.